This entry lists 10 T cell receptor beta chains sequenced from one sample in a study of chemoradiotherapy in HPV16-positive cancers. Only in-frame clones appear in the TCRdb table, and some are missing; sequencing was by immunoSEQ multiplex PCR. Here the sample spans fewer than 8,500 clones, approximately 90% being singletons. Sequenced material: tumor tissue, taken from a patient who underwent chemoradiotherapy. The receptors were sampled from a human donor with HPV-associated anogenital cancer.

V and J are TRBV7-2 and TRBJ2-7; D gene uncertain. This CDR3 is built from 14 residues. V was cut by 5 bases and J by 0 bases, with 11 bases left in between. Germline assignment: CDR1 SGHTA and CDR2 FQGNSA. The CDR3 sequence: CASSQRVSSYEQYF. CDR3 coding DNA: TGTGCCAGCAGCCAGAGAGTGAGCTCCTACGAGCAGTACTTC.

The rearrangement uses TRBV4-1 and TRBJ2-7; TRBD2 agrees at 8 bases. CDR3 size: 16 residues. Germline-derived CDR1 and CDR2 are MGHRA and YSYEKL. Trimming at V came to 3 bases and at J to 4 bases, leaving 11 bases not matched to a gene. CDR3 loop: CASSHLGSGIEYEQYF. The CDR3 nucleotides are TGCGCCAGCAGCCATCTTGGTAGCGGGATTGAATACGAGCAGTACTTC.

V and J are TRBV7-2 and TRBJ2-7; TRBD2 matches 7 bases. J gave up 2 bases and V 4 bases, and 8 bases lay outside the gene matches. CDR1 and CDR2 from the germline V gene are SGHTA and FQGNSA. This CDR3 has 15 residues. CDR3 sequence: CASSSTSDSPYEQYF. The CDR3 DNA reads TGTGCCAGCAGCTCAACTAGCGATTCCCCCTACGAGCAGTACTTC.

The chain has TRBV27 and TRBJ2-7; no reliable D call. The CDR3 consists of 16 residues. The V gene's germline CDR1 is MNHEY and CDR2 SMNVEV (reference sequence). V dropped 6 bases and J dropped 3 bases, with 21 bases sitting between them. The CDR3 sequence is CASSLEPARLVYEQYF. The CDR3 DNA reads TGTGCCAGCAGCCTAGAACCCGCCCGATTAGTCTACGAGCAGTACTTC.

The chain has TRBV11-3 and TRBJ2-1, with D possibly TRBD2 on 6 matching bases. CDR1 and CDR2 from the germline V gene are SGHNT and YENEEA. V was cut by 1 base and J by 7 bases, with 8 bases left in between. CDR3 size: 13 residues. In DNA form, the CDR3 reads TGTGCCAGCAGCTTAGGCGGGATTAATGAGCAGTTCTTC. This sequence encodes CASSLGGINEQFF.

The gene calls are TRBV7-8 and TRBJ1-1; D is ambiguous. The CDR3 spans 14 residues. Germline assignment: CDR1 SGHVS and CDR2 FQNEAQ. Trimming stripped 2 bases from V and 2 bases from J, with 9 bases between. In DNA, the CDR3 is TGTGCCAGCAGCTTAATTTCTACCAACACTGAAGCTTTCTTT. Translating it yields CASSLISTNTEAFF.

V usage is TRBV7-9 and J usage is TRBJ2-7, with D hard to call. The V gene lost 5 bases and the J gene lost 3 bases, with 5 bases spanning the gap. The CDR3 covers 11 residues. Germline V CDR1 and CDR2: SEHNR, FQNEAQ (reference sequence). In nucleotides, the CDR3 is TGTGCCAGCAGCCGTATCTACGAGCAGTACTTC. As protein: CASSRIYEQYF.

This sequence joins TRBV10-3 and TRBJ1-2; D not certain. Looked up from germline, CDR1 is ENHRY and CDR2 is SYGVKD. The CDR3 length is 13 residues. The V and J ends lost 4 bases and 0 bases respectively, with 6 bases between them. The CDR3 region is CAISGGTNYGYTF. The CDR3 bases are TGTGCCATCAGTGGGGGAACTAACTATGGCTACACCTTC.

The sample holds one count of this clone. CDR3 residues: CASSFSNRGNTIYF. DNA for the CDR3: TGTGCCAGCAGCTTTTCCAACAGGGGTAACACCATATATTTT. The J gene is TRBJ1-3, the V gene TRBV7-9, with 7 bases fitting TRBD1. The CDR3 has 14 amino acids. The V segment lost 3 bases and the J segment 7 bases; nucleotides outside the gene matches: 6. The germline V gene encodes CDR1 SEHNR and CDR2 FQNEAQ (reference sequence).

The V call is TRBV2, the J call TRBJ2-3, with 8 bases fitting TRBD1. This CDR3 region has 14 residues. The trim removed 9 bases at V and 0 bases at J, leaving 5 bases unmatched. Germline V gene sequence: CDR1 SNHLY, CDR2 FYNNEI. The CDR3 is CASGQGMSTDTQYF. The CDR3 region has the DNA TGTGCCAGTGGACAGGGAATGAGCACAGATACGCAGTATTTT.